This T cell receptor (beta chain) was recorded in a study of metastatic and nonmetastatic thyroid tumors. Methods used by the authors: Construction of a distant-metastasis classifier for papillary thyroid cancer relied on CDR3 differences across clinicopathological groups. TCRdb reanalyzed the PCR reads via MiXCR. The V and J calls, along with clone size, are taken from TCRdb and not from the paper's own processing. The repertoire holds fewer than 45,000 clones, with about 13% as singletons. The ends were cut back, 10 bases at V and 0 bases at J, with 18 bases in the middle. Germline V gene data show CDR1 as MGHRA and CDR2 as YSYEKL. The CDR3 is made up of 16 amino acids. Among the patients, none had received any treatment before thyroid surgery. This clone turned up a few times.

V usage is TRBV4-1 and J usage is TRBJ1-4; tentatively, D is TRBD1 (5 bases). This clonotype originated in a female donor with papillary thyroid cancer or a benign thyroid nodule (not recorded which). Some clones in this sample may be carry-over from other donors' samples. Sequencing was carried out using blood. The CDR3 DNA is TGCGCCACCCTTACCCAGGGCCCCCCAACTAATGAAAAACTGTTTTTT. It encodes CATLTQGPPTNEKLFF.